This T cell receptor (beta chain) is from a study of spatial heterogeneity in lung cancer. Points on this clonotype: Its target is unknown.

Time point described: sample taken at primary tumor resection. Unsorted tumor, nontumor lung tissue or cryopreserved PBMC supplied the whole RNA. One entry per CDR3 protein, called by TCRdb with MiXCR from the 5' RACE reads. Of about 9,600 distinct CDR3 sequences listed, 5.5% to 7% are singletons. Whole-study results and caveats: Higher tumor mutation counts went along with higher counts of expanded intratumoral alpha and beta TCRs.

The CDR3 consists of 12 residues. Trimming took 4 bases from V and 5 from J, leaving 9 bases between them. Germline V CDR1 and CDR2: DFQATT, SNEGSKA (reference sequence). Sample: lung tumor tissue, taken at surgery. The sequence derives from a female donor with early-stage non-small cell lung cancer. This chain links TRBV20-1 with TRBJ2-4; D call uncertain. CDR3 nucleotides: TGCAGTGCTATCTTACAAGAAAACATTCAGTACTTC. As protein: CSAILQENIQYF.